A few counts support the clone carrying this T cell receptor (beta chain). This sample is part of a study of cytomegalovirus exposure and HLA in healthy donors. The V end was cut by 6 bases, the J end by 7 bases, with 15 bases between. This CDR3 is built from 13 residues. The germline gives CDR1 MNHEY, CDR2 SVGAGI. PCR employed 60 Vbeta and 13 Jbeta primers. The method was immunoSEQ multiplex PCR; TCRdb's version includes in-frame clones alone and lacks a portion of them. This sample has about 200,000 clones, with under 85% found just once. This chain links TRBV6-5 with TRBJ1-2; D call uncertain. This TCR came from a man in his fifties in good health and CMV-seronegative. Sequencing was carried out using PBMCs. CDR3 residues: CASSSQSSGGYTF. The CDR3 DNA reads TGTGCCAGCAGCTCCCAGTCGTCGGGTGGCTACACCTTC.